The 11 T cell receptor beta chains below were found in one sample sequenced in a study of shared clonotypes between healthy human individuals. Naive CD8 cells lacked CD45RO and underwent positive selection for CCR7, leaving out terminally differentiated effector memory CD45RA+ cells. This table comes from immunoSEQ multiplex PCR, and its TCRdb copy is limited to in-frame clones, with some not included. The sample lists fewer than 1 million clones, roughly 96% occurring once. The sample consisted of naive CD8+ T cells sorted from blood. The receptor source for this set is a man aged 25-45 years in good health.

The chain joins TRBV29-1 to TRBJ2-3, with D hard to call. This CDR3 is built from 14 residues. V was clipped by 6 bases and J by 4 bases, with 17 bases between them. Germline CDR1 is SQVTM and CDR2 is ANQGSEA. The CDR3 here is CSVQTIFKPDTQYF. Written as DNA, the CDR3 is TGCAGCGTCCAGACGATTTTCAAGCCAGATACGCAGTATTTT.

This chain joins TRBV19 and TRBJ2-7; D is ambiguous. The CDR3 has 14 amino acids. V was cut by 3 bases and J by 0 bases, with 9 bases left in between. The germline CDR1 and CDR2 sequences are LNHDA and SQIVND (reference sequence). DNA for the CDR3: TGTGCCAGTAGTATTCTTCTGAACTCCTACGAGCAGTACTTC. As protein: CASSILLNSYEQYF.

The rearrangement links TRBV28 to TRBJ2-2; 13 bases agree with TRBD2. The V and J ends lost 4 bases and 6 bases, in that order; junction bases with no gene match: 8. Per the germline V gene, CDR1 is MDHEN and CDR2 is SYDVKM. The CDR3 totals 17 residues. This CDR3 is CASSSTSGRFIAGELFF. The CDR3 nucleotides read TGTGCCAGCAGTTCGACTAGCGGGAGGTTTATCGCCGGGGAGCTGTTTTTT.

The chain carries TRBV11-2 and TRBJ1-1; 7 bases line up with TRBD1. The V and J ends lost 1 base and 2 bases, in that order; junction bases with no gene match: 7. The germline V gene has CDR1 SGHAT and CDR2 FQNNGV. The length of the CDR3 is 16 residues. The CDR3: CASSLAFGQANTEAFF. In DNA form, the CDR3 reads TGTGCCAGCAGCTTAGCATTCGGACAGGCCAACACTGAAGCTTTCTTT.

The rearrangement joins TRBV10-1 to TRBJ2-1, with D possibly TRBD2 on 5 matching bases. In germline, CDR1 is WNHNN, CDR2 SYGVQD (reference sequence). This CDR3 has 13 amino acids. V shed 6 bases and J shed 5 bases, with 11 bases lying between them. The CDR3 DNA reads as TGCGCCAGCAGCCCGGACGGGGACAATGAGCAGTTCTTC. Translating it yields CASSPDGDNEQFF.

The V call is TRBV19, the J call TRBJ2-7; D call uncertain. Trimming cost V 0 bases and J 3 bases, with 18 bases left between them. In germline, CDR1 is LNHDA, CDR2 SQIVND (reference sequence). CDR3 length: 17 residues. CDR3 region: CASSIEGQINSRYEQYF. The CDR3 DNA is TGTGCCAGTAGTATAGAGGGCCAGATAAATTCACGCTACGAGCAGTACTTC.

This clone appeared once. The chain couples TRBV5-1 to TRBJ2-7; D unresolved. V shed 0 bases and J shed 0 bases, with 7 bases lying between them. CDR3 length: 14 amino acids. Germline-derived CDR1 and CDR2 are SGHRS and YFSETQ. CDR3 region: CASSLEDNSYEQYF. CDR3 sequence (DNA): TGCGCCAGCAGCTTGGAGGATAACTCCTACGAGCAGTACTTC.

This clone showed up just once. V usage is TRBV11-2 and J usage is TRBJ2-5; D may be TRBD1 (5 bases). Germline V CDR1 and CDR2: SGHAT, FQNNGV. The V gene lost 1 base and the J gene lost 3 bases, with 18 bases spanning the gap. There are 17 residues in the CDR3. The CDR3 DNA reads TGTGCCAGCAGCTTAGCCTGGTTAGCTGAAGGGGAAGAGACCCAGTACTTC. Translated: CASSLAWLAEGEETQYF.

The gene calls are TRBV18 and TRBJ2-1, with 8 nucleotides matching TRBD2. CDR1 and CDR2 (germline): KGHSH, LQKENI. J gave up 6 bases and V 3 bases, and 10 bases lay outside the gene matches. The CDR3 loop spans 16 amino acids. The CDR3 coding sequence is TGTGCCAGCTCACCCAGGGCTACCGGGACTAGCAATGAGCAGTTCTTC. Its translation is CASSPRATGTSNEQFF. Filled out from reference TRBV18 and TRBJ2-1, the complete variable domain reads NAGVMQNPRHLVRRRGQEARLRCSPMKGHSHVYWYRQLPEEGLKFMVYLQKENIIDESGMPKERFSAEFPKEGPSILRIQQVVRGDSAAYFCASSPRATGTSNEQFFGPGTRLTVL.

The CDR3, as DNA: TGCGCCAGCAGCCCAAACGGGGGGACTCGGTTTTTCGATGAGCAGTTCTTC. It yields the protein CASSPNGGTRFFDEQFF. The chain is built from TRBV5-1 and TRBJ2-1; 7 bases align to TRBD2. The CDR3 is made up of 17 amino acids. Germline CDR1 SGHRS, CDR2 YFSETQ. Losses at the gene ends were 4 bases for V and 8 bases for J; bases not matched to a gene: 18.

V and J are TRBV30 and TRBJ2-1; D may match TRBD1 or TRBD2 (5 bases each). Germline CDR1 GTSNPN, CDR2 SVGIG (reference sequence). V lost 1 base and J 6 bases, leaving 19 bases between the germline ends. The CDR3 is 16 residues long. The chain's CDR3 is CAWSEPGPNTVNEQFF. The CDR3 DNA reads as TGTGCCTGGAGTGAGCCGGGACCCAACACGGTCAATGAGCAGTTCTTC. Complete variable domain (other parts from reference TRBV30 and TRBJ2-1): SQTIHQWPATLVQPVGSPLSLECTVEGTSNPNLYWYRQAAGRGLQLLFYSVGIGQISSEVPQNLSASRPQDRQFILSSKKLLLSDSGFYLCAWSEPGPNTVNEQFFGPGTRLTVL.